The rows below give T cell receptor beta chains drawn from one sample of a study of cytomegalovirus exposure and HLA in healthy donors. The repertoire was sequenced with immunoSEQ multiplex PCR; TCRdb's copy has only in-frame clones and lacks some. This repertoire shows 150,000 to 200,000 clones, around four fifths found once; its top ten account for 3.1%. The sequencing sample was made of PBMCs. These receptors were taken from a female donor in good health and CMV-seronegative. The CDR3 runs from the conserved cysteine through the conserved F or W. Fields, in order: D gene, V gene, clone size, J gene, CDR3 protein, CDR3 DNA. D genes are given only for firm matches. The size of a clone is reported for some rows only, either as once, few or many, or as a class for expanded clones.

>.|TRBV25-1|.|TRBJ2-1
CASSELGRAETDEQFF
TGTGCCAGCAGTGAATTGGGCAGGGCTGAAACCGATGAGCAGTTCTTC
>TRBD1|TRBV19|.|TRBJ1-2
CASRGQIIYGYTF
TGTGCCAGTCGGGGACAGATTATCTATGGCTACACCTTC
>TRBD1|TRBV29-1|.|TRBJ2-1
CSAKPGTGDYNEQFF
TGCAGCGCCAAACCTGGGACAGGAGATTACAATGAGCAGTTCTTC
>TRBD1|TRBV18|.|TRBJ1-2
CASSSGQGGSGGYTF
TGTGCCAGCTCATCCGGACAGGGAGGTTCGGGTGGCTACACCTTC
>TRBD1|TRBV29-1|once|TRBJ2-2
CSTRTGPGELFF
TGCAGCACCCGGACAGGGCCCGGGGAGCTGTTTTTT
>TRBD1|TRBV19|once|TRBJ1-2
CASSMGTANFYGYTF
TGTGCCAGTAGTATGGGGACAGCGAACTTTTATGGCTACACCTTC
>TRBD1|TRBV29-1|.|TRBJ2-3
CSVDQGQGAFSDTQYF
TGCAGCGTTGACCAGGGACAGGGGGCATTTTCAGATACGCAGTATTTT
>TRBD1|TRBV28|.|TRBJ2-3
CASTTFPRTGPDTQYF
TGTGCCAGCACCACCTTCCCTCGGACAGGGCCAGATACGCAGTATTTT
>.|TRBV5-4|.|TRBJ2-7
CASSLGTGTYEQYF
TGTGCCAGCAGCTTGGGGACTGGGACCTACGAGCAGTACTTC
>TRBD1|TRBV6-1|.|TRBJ1-1
CATTRQGYTEAFF
TGTGCCACCACCCGACAGGGATACACTGAAGCTTTCTTT
>.|TRBV4-1|.|TRBJ2-1
CASSHPGEWSREQFF
TGCGCCAGCAGCCACCCGGGGGAGTGGTCCAGGGAGCAGTTCTTC
>TRBD2|TRBV13|.|TRBJ2-1
CASLPLGTSGNNEQFF
TGTGCCAGTCTCCCCCTGGGGACTAGCGGAAACAATGAGCAGTTCTTC
>.|TRBV30|few|TRBJ2-1
CAWSLRGNEQFF
TGTGCCTGGAGTCTACGGGGGAATGAGCAGTTCTTC
>.|TRBV19|.|TRBJ2-7
CAGPPDNYEQYF
TGTGCCGGGCCCCCGGACAACTACGAGCAGTACTTC
>TRBD1|TRBV9|.|TRBJ2-1
CASSVDKQGAAYNEQFF
TGTGCCAGCAGCGTAGATAAACAGGGGGCCGCTTACAATGAGCAGTTCTTC
>TRBD1|TRBV5-6|.|TRBJ1-5
CASSFGQGNQPQHF
TGTGCCAGCAGCTTCGGACAGGGCAATCAGCCCCAGCATTTT
>.|TRBV7-3|.|TRBJ2-2
CASSLIGGTGELFF
TGTGCCAGCAGCTTAATTGGCGGGACCGGGGAGCTGTTTTTT
>TRBD1|TRBV7-2|.|TRBJ1-6
CASSPRTGNSPLHF
TGTGCCAGCAGCCCTAGGACAGGGAATTCACCCCTCCACTTT
>TRBD1|TRBV29-1|few|TRBJ1-5
CSVRTGESQPQHF
TGCAGCGTTCGGACAGGGGAGAGTCAGCCCCAGCATTTT
>.|TRBV25-1|.|TRBJ2-3
CASSRQSTGKDTQYF
TGTGCCAGCAGTCGTCAATCTACAGGAAAAGATACGCAGTATTTT
>.|TRBV7-6|once|TRBJ2-5
CASSLGYSQETQYF
TGTGCCAGCAGCTTAGGGTATAGCCAAGAGACCCAGTACTTC
>.|TRBV7-9|.|TRBJ1-3
CASSRDSGNTIYF
TGTGCCAGCAGCCGAGACTCTGGAAACACCATATATTTT
>TRBD1|TRBV2|once|TRBJ1-6
CASSVSGGNSPLHF
TGTGCCAGCAGTGTTTCAGGGGGGAATTCACCCCTCCACTTT
>.|TRBV4-1|.|TRBJ2-7
CASSQDLGRSYEQYF
TGCGCCAGCAGCCAAGATCTGGGCAGATCCTACGAGCAGTACTTC
>.|TRBV9|.|TRBJ2-3
CASSVGSSDSADTQYF
TGTGCCAGCAGCGTAGGGTCGAGTGATAGCGCAGATACGCAGTATTTT
>.|TRBV7-2|.|TRBJ2-1
CASNIRDSSYNEQFF
TGTGCCAGCAACATCCGGGACTCGTCCTACAATGAGCAGTTCTTC
>TRBD1|TRBV5-1|.|TRBJ1-2
CASSPGQGNYGYTF
TGCGCCAGCAGCCCGGGACAGGGGAACTATGGCTACACCTTC
>.|TRBV30|few|TRBJ2-3
CAWSLLATTFTDTQYF
TGTGCCTGGAGTCTGCTAGCGACCACGTTCACAGATACGCAGTATTTT
>TRBD1|TRBV30|.|TRBJ1-5
CAWSTGGGNQPQHF
TGTGCCTGGAGTACAGGGGGCGGCAATCAGCCCCAGCATTTT
>.|TRBV2|.|TRBJ1-2
CASRITGKGYTF
TGTGCCAGCAGAATTACAGGGAAAGGCTACACCTTC
>.|TRBV18|.|TRBJ2-5
CASSSDTIQETQYF
TGTGCCAGCTCTTCGGACACTATTCAAGAGACCCAGTACTTC
>TRBD1|TRBV27|few|TRBJ2-3
CASTGGTDTQYF
TGTGCCAGCACAGGGGGAACAGATACGCAGTATTTT
>TRBD2|TRBV9|.|TRBJ2-1
CASSVDPSGYNEQFF
TGTGCCAGCAGCGTAGACCCTAGCGGTTACAATGAGCAGTTCTTC
>TRBD1|TRBV28|few|TRBJ2-7
CASSYGQGAYEQYF
TGTGCCAGCAGTTACGGACAGGGGGCGTACGAGCAGTACTTC
>.|TRBV5-1|.|TRBJ2-2
CASRGLNTGELFF
TGCGCCAGCAGGGGGCTAAACACCGGGGAGCTGTTTTTT
>.|TRBV7-9|.|TRBJ2-6
CASSFTGDYSGANVLTF
TGTGCCAGCAGCTTTACGGGGGATTACTCTGGGGCCAACGTCCTGACTTTC
>.|TRBV7-9|.|TRBJ1-4
CASSFRQAANEKLFF
TGTGCCAGCAGCTTCAGACAGGCGGCTAATGAAAAACTGTTTTTT
>TRBD2|TRBV6-6|.|TRBJ2-7
CASSYSTSGAEQYF
TGTGCCAGCAGTTACTCGACTAGCGGGGCCGAGCAGTACTTC
>TRBD2|TRBV28|.|TRBJ2-4
CASSLGVAGGPLAKNIQYF
TGTGCCAGCAGTCTCGGAGTAGCGGGAGGGCCACTAGCCAAAAACATTCAGTACTTC
>TRBD1|TRBV29-1|.|TRBJ1-2
CSVDRPSDRDGYGYTF
TGCAGCGTTGACCGACCTTCGGACAGGGATGGCTATGGCTACACCTTC
>.|TRBV9|once|TRBJ2-7
CASSARGALPYEQYF
TGTGCCAGCAGCGCCCGCGGAGCGCTCCCCTACGAGCAGTACTTC
>.|TRBV7-8|.|TRBJ1-1
CASSLVRSNEAFF
TGTGCCAGCAGCTTAGTCAGGTCGAATGAAGCTTTCTTT
>TRBD2|TRBV29-1|.|TRBJ2-1
CSVDASGGPGEQFF
TGCAGCGTTGATGCCAGCGGGGGGCCGGGAGAGCAGTTCTTC
>TRBD1|TRBV7-6|.|TRBJ1-3
CASSLAWTGSNPPRGNTIYF
TGTGCCAGCAGCTTAGCGTGGACAGGATCTAACCCTCCTCGTGGAAACACCATATATTTT
>.|TRBV13|.|TRBJ1-1
CASSHRVGEAFF
TGTGCCAGCAGCCACAGGGTGGGTGAAGCTTTCTTT
>TRBD2|TRBV27|.|TRBJ2-2
CASRPLAGGHTGELFF
TGTGCCAGCAGGCCATTAGCGGGGGGGCACACCGGGGAGCTGTTTTTT
>.|TRBV29-1|.|TRBJ2-7
CSFSQDSYEQYF
TGCAGCTTCTCTCAGGACAGCTACGAGCAGTACTTC